Listed below are T cell receptor beta chains from one sample, sequenced in a study of shared clonotypes between healthy human individuals. Here immunoSEQ multiplex PCR was the method, and the copy in TCRdb shows in-frame clones only, minus some. The sample lists 500,000 or so clones; about 96% were seen once. Source material: naive CD4+ T cells sorted from blood. These receptors originate from a woman under 40 in good health. CDR3s include the opening cysteine and the closing phenylalanine or tryptophan. The order of the fields is J gene, D gene, clone size, V gene, CDR3 length, CDR3 DNA, CDR3 protein. A D gene is named only where the DNA matches it firmly. Some rows have no size entry. The others give once, few or many, or a class for an expanded clone.

TRBJ2-3	TRBD2	-	TRBV7-3	17	TGTGCCAGCAGTCCAGTGGGGGTAGCGGGAGTTGCGGATACGCAGTATTTT	CASSPVGVAGVADTQYF
TRBJ1-1	-	-	TRBV18	14	TGTGCCAGCTCGAACGGGGGGGTAAAGACTGAAGCTTTCTTT	CASSNGGVKTEAFF
TRBJ2-7	TRBD2	-	TRBV29-1	13	TGCAGCGTTAAAAAGACTAGCGGGTACGAGCAGTACTTC	CSVKKTSGYEQYF
TRBJ2-3	TRBD1	-	TRBV4-1	17	TGCGCCAGCAGCCAAGAGCCGGGACAGATTTCCACAGATACGCAGTATTTT	CASSQEPGQISTDTQYF
TRBJ2-7	-	-	TRBV6-6	16	TGTGCCAGCAGTTACAGGCTTGGGCAATCCTCCTACGAGCAGTACTTC	CASSYRLGQSSYEQYF
TRBJ2-1	-	-	TRBV27	15	TGTGCCAGCAGGCTTCGGGAGAGGGCCAACAATGAGCAGTTCTTC	CASRLRERANNEQFF
TRBJ2-1	TRBD2	once	TRBV6-5	15	TGTGCCAGCAGTTACAGGACTAGCGGGTACAATGAGCAGTTCTTC	CASSYRTSGYNEQFF
TRBJ2-7	-	-	TRBV7-9	13	TGTGCCAGCAGCTTACCCGATAAGTTTGAGCAGTACTTC	CASSLPDKFEQYF
TRBJ2-1	TRBD2	-	TRBV2	16	TGTGCCAGCAGTTATGGACTAGCGGAGAGACCCAATGAGCAGTTCTTC	CASSYGLAERPNEQFF
TRBJ1-3	TRBD1	-	TRBV7-8	15	TGTGCCAGCAGCTTATACCGGGACAGGGGAAACACCATATATTTT	CASSLYRDRGNTIYF
TRBJ1-5	-	-	TRBV2	13	TGTGCCAGCAGGGGGGAGGGTGATCAGCCCCAGCATTTT	CASRGEGDQPQHF
TRBJ1-2	TRBD1	-	TRBV9	13	TGTGCCAGCAGGGGGCAGGGGGGCTATGGCTACACCTTC	CASRGQGGYGYTF
TRBJ2-5	TRBD2	-	TRBV18	18	TGTGCCAGCTCACCACGATTGCGGGGGAAGGGGTACCAAGAGACCCAGTACTTC	CASSPRLRGKGYQETQYF
TRBJ1-5	TRBD1	-	TRBV28	15	TGTGCCAGCAGTTCCGACGGGACAGGGGTTCAGCCCCAGCATTTT	CASSSDGTGVQPQHF
TRBJ2-1	-	-	TRBV28	11	TGTGCCAGCAGCCTAACTGGACGGCAGTTCTTC	CASSLTGRQFF
TRBJ2-3	-	-	TRBV28	15	TGTGCCAGCAGTTTACCGGGATTGGTCGCAGATACGCAGTATTTT	CASSLPGLVADTQYF
TRBJ1-2	-	-	TRBV27	13	TGTGCCAGCAGTTTAGGAGGGATGGGTGGCTACACCTTC	CASSLGGMGGYTF
TRBJ2-1	TRBD1	-	TRBV11-2	14	TGTGCCAGCAGCACCTATCGGACAGGTTGGGAGCAGTTCTTC	CASSTYRTGWEQFF
TRBJ2-2	TRBD2	-	TRBV10-2	15	TGCGCCAGCAGCCGGGAGCGGGAGCTCACCGGGGAGCTGTTTTTT	CASSRERELTGELFF
TRBJ2-1	-	-	TRBV5-1	15	TGCGCCAGCAGCTTGGTTGAAGAGCCCCACAATGAGCAGTTCTTC	CASSLVEEPHNEQFF
TRBJ1-1	-	-	TRBV28	14	TGTGCCAGCAGTGGCAAGGGGGTGAGGACTGAAGCTTTCTTT	CASSGKGVRTEAFF
TRBJ2-2	TRBD1	once	TRBV13	16	TGTGCCAGCAGCTCTAGGGGGACAGGGAGGGCCGGGGAGCTGTTTTTT	CASSSRGTGRAGELFF
TRBJ1-1	-	-	TRBV27	14	TGTGCCAGCAGAAAATGGGACACGAACACTGAAGCTTTCTTT	CASRKWDTNTEAFF
TRBJ2-4	-	once	TRBV2	12	TGTGCCAGCAGAGAGAGTAGCGGCTCAGGGTACTTC	CASRESSGSGYF
TRBJ1-2	-	-	TRBV5-1	14	TGCGCCAGCAGCCCGGCGACGGGCCTCTATGGCTACACCTTC	CASSPATGLYGYTF
TRBJ2-7	TRBD1	-	TRBV19	15	TGTGCCAGTAGTATAGCCGGGACAGCCGCCTACGAGCAGTACTTC	CASSIAGTAAYEQYF
TRBJ2-7	TRBD1	-	TRBV27	15	TGTGCCAGCAGCGCTCAGGGGGTGCTATCCTACGAGCAGTACTTC	CASSAQGVLSYEQYF
TRBJ2-5	TRBD1	-	TRBV4-1	15	TGCGCCAGCAGCCAAAGACCGGGACAGGTAGAGACCCAGTACTTC	CASSQRPGQVETQYF
TRBJ1-5	TRBD1	-	TRBV18	17	TGTGCCAGCTCACAATACTCCGGGACAGGGTACGGTCAGCCCCAGCATTTT	CASSQYSGTGYGQPQHF
TRBJ2-5	-	-	TRBV18	16	TGTGCCAGCTCACCACCGAAGGGGGAGGGCCCAGAGACCCAGTACTTC	CASSPPKGEGPETQYF
TRBJ1-1	-	-	TRBV18	14	TGTGCCAGCTCACCGATGACAGGTGGCACTGAAGCTTTCTTT	CASSPMTGGTEAFF
TRBJ1-2	-	once	TRBV4-1	14	TGCGCCAGCAGCCAAGAGATAGGGGCAAATGGCTACACCTTC	CASSQEIGANGYTF
TRBJ2-7	TRBD1	-	TRBV2	14	TGTGCCAGCTATCCTCAGGGGGCGGTAGCCAAGCAGTACTTC	CASYPQGAVAKQYF
TRBJ1-2	-	-	TRBV30	19	TGTGCCTGGAGGGTCGCCCTCCAAACCCGGGACAAAGTTAACTATGGCTACACCTTC	CAWRVALQTRDKVNYGYTF
TRBJ2-7	-	-	TRBV15	14	TGTGCCACCAGCAGGGACTACGAATTCTCCGAGCAGTACTTC	CATSRDYEFSEQYF
TRBJ2-1	-	once	TRBV25-1	16	TGTGCCAGCAGTGTACGAGGAGGGGTGGAGACGGATGAGCAGTTCTTC	CASSVRGGVETDEQFF
TRBJ2-7	-	-	TRBV21-1	15	TGTGCCAGCAGCAAAGCGAAACAGGGCAGCTACGAGCAGTACTTC	CASSKAKQGSYEQYF
TRBJ2-5	-	-	TRBV25-1	13	TGTGCCAGCAGTCTTCGAAGTCGGGAGACCCAGTACTTC	CASSLRSRETQYF
TRBJ2-1	-	-	TRBV10-2	16	TGCGCCAGCAGTGACCGACAGAGACTGACCTACAATGAGCAGTTCTTC	CASSDRQRLTYNEQFF
TRBJ1-1	-	-	TRBV18	13	TGTGCCAGCTCACCTCAAGCAAACACTGAAGCTTTCTTT	CASSPQANTEAFF
TRBJ2-7	-	-	TRBV5-5	15	TGTGCCAGCACCCAGGAGCGAGGGGCCTCCTACGAGCAGTACTTC	CASTQERGASYEQYF
TRBJ1-5	TRBD1	once	TRBV19	15	TGTGCCAGTAGTCCCTACAGGGGGGGCAATCAGCCCCAGCATTTT	CASSPYRGGNQPQHF
TRBJ2-7	-	-	TRBV5-4	13	TGTGCCAGCAGCTTGCAGGGTAGCTACGAGCAGTACTTC	CASSLQGSYEQYF
TRBJ1-2	-	-	TRBV5-1	15	TGCGCCAGCAGCTTGGGCCGAGAACTTAACTATGGCTACACCTTC	CASSLGRELNYGYTF